The rows below give T cell receptor beta chains drawn from one sample of a study of technical replicates of blood from several donors. Clones were sequenced by immunoSEQ multiplex PCR, and TCRdb holds only the in-frame ones, with some missing. Of 65,000 to 85,000 clones in the sample, roughly 92% were seen once. The sample consisted of T cells isolated from PBMCs. These receptors were obtained from a human donor in good health. Both conserved end residues are part of each CDR3. A D gene is named only where the DNA matches it firmly. Part of the rows lack a size; the others show once, few, many or a class for expanded clones.

d_gene	abundance	v_gene	j_gene	CDR3nt	CDR3aa
.	.	TRBV21-1	TRBJ1-5	TGTGCCAGCAGCAATAAAAGGGGGGGTCCTCGAACGGGCAATCAGCCCCAGCATTTT	CASSNKRGGPRTGNQPQHF
TRBD2	.	TRBV29-1	TRBJ2-3	TGCAGCGTGTCAGCGGGAGCTAACACAGATACGCAGTATTTT	CSVSAGANTDTQYF
.	few	TRBV10-2	TRBJ1-1	TGCGCCAGCAAGGAAGACTTGAACACTGAAGCTTTCTTT	CASKEDLNTEAFF
TRBD2	.	TRBV6-5	TRBJ2-7	TGTGCCAGCAGTTACTCAGCGGGAGGACCCTACGAGCAGTACTTC	CASSYSAGGPYEQYF
TRBD2	.	TRBV7-2	TRBJ2-5	TGTGCCAGCAGTTACTTTATTAGCGGGAGGGTTAAAGAGACCCAGTACTTC	CASSYFISGRVKETQYF
.	.	TRBV11-2	TRBJ2-7	TGTGCCAGCAGCCTTCCGGGACTGGGGGTCAACGAGCAGTACTTC	CASSLPGLGVNEQYF
TRBD2	.	TRBV7-3	TRBJ2-1	TGTGCCAGCAGCTCTAGGGGACTAGCGGGAGGGAATGAGCAGTTCTTC	CASSSRGLAGGNEQFF
TRBD1	.	TRBV6-1	TRBJ1-2	TGTGCCAGCAGTGAGACTCCAGGGGGCGGAGTCCGAAACTATGGCTACACCTTC	CASSETPGGGVRNYGYTF
TRBD2	.	TRBV25-1	TRBJ2-1	TGTGCCAGCAGTGAGGGTGTCCCCGGACTAGCGGGAGGGAATGAGCAGTTCTTC	CASSEGVPGLAGGNEQFF
TRBD1	.	TRBV6-5	TRBJ2-7	TGTGCCAGCAGACCCCGACAGGGGAGCTCCTACGAGCAGTACTTC	CASRPRQGSSYEQYF
.	.	TRBV7-9	TRBJ2-1	TGTGCCAGCAGCTTCGGGGGAGGGGGGTACAATGAGCAGTTCTTC	CASSFGGGGYNEQFF
.	.	TRBV29-1	TRBJ2-7	TGCAGCGTAAGCGGGTTCTACGAGCAGTACTTC	CSVSGFYEQYF
TRBD1	.	TRBV4-2	TRBJ1-4	TGTGCCAGCAGCCAAGATCGGGGGACAGGGGGCGAAAAACTGTTTTTT	CASSQDRGTGGEKLFF
TRBD1	.	TRBV7-3	TRBJ1-2	TGTGCCAGCAGCTTAAATCCGACAGGGGACTATGGCTACACCTTC	CASSLNPTGDYGYTF
.	.	TRBV2	TRBJ1-5	TGTGCCAGCAGTGACGGAGGCAATCAGCCCCAGCATTTT	CASSDGGNQPQHF
TRBD1	few	TRBV11-3	TRBJ2-3	TGTGCCAGCAGCTTAGACAGGGGGCCTAGCGCCACAGATACGCAGTATTTT	CASSLDRGPSATDTQYF
TRBD2	.	TRBV6-1	TRBJ2-1	TGTGCCAGCTCGGGCGGGAGGCAGTATGAGCAGTTCTTC	CASSGGRQYEQFF
TRBD1	.	TRBV27	TRBJ1-2	TGTGCCAGCAGTTTGGACAGGGCTAACTATGGCTACACCTTC	CASSLDRANYGYTF
.	.	TRBV2	TRBJ2-7	TGTGCCAGCATCAGGGATGGAAACGAGCAGTACTTC	CASIRDGNEQYF
TRBD1	.	TRBV28	TRBJ2-1	TGTGCCAGCGACAGGGGCTATGAGCAGTTCTTC	CASDRGYEQFF
TRBD1	once	TRBV6-1	TRBJ2-2	TGTGCCAGCAGTGAAGTGTTATCAGGGGGCTACACCGGGGAGCTGTTTTTT	CASSEVLSGGYTGELFF
.	.	TRBV15	TRBJ2-3	TGTGCCACCAGCACAGAGTGGTCTAGCGAAAGTAGCACAGATACGCAGTATTTT	CATSTEWSSESSTDTQYF
.	.	TRBV21-1	TRBJ2-2	TGTGCCAGCAGCAGAAGCGGACAGGGGGCTAATCGGACCGGGGAGCTGTTTTTT	CASSRSGQGANRTGELFF
TRBD1	.	TRBV16	TRBJ1-2	TGTGCCAGCAGCCCAGACCGGACAGGGGGCTGGGGCTACACCTTC	CASSPDRTGGWGYTF
.	once	TRBV9	TRBJ2-1	TGTGCCAGCAGCGTAAACACACCGAACAATGAGCAGTTCTTC	CASSVNTPNNEQFF
.	.	TRBV19	TRBJ1-1	TGTGCCAGTCAGTCGATGCCATTAGGCGGAGAAGGTGAAGCTTTCTTT	CASQSMPLGGEGEAFF
TRBD1	.	TRBV28	TRBJ2-7	TGTGCCAGCAGTTCCAGAACAGGACAGGGACAGGTCTACGAGCAGTACTTC	CASSSRTGQGQVYEQYF
.	.	TRBV7-2	TRBJ1-3	TGTGCCAGCAGCTTAGAGAGGGCGGGCACCATATATTTT	CASSLERAGTIYF
TRBD1	.	TRBV7-2	TRBJ1-5	TGTGCCAGCAGCTTAGCCCAGGGGGCAGTAGGGCAGCCCCAGCATTTT	CASSLAQGAVGQPQHF
.	.	TRBV6-1	TRBJ1-1	TGTGCCAGCTACCGGGACTTTACTGACACTGAAGCTTTCTTT	CASYRDFTDTEAFF
TRBD2	few	TRBV19	TRBJ2-2	TGTGCCAGTAGTTCCCGGACTAGCGCGAACACCGGGGAGCTGTTTTTT	CASSSRTSANTGELFF
.	.	TRBV30	TRBJ2-3	TGTGCCTGGTCTGGAAGGAGGAGCACAGATACGCAGTATTTT	CAWSGRRSTDTQYF
TRBD1	.	TRBV15	TRBJ1-5	TGTGCCACCAGCAGTCTCCGAGGAGGACAGGGTAGTAGCAATCAGCCCCAGCATTTT	CATSSLRGGQGSSNQPQHF
.	.	TRBV9	TRBJ1-1	TGTGCCAGCAGCGATGGGGACAAAGGGGCTGAAGCTTTCTTT	CASSDGDKGAEAFF
TRBD1	.	TRBV2	TRBJ1-5	TGTGCCAGCTGCCCCGGGACAGGGGAATATAGCAATCAGCCCCAGCATTTT	CASCPGTGEYSNQPQHF
TRBD1	once	TRBV27	TRBJ2-7	TGTGCCAGCGCGACAGGGAACGCATACGAGCAGTACTTC	CASATGNAYEQYF